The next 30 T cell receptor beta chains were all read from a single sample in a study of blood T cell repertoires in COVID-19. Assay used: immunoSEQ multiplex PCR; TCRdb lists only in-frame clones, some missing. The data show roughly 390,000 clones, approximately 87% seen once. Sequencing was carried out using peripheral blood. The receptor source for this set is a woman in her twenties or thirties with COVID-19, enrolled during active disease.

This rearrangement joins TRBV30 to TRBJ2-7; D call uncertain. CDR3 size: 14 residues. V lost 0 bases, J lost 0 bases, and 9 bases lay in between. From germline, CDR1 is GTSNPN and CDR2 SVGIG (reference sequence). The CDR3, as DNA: TGTGCCTGGAGTGTCGTGGGCAACTCCTACGAGCAGTACTTC. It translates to CAWSVVGNSYEQYF. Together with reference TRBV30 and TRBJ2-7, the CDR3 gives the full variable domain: SQTIHQWPATLVQPVGSPLSLECTVEGTSNPNLYWYRQAAGRGLQLLFYSVGIGQISSEVPQNLSASRPQDRQFILSSKKLLLSDSGFYLCAWSVVGNSYEQYFGPGTRLTVT.

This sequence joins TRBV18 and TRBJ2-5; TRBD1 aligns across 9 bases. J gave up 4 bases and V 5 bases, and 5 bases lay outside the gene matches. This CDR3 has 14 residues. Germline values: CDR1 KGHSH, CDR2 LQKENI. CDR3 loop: CASSSKGQGETQYF. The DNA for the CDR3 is TGTGCCAGCTCATCGAAGGGACAGGGAGAGACCCAGTACTTC.

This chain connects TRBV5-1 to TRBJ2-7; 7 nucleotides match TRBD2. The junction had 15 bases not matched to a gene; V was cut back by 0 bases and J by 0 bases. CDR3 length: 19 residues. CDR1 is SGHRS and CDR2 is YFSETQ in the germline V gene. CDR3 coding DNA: TGCGCCAGCAGCTTGGACGGGAGGCATACCTGGAGGGGCTCCTACGAGCAGTACTTC. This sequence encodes CASSLDGRHTWRGSYEQYF.

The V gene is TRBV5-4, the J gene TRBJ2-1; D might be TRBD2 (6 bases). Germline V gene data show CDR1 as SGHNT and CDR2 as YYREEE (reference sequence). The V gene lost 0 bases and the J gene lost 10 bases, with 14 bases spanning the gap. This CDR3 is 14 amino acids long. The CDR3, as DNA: TGTGCCAGCAGCTTGGAATTACGGGGGAGCGAGCAGTTCTTC. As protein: CASSLELRGSEQFF.

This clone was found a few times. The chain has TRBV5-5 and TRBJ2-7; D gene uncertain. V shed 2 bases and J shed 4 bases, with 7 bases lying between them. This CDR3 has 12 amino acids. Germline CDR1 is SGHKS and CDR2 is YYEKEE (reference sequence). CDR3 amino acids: CASSLDIYEQYF. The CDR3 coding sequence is TGTGCCAGCAGCTTAGACATATACGAGCAGTACTTC.

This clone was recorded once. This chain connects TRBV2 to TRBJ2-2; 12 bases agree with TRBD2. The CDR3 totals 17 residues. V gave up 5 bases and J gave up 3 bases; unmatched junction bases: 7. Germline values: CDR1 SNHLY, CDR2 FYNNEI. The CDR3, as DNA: TGTGCCAGCAGTTGGACTAGCGGGACGTCGGACACCGGGGAGCTGTTTTTT. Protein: CASSWTSGTSDTGELFF.

The CDR3 DNA is TGCGCCATCTTGTCGGACAGTAGCAATCAGCCCCAGCATTTT. It specifies CAILSDSSNQPQHF. This chain connects TRBV10-1 to TRBJ1-5; D may be TRBD1 (6 bases). The germline V and J ends were trimmed by 10 bases and 0 bases, with 13 bases remaining between them. The CDR3 spans 14 residues. From germline, CDR1 is WNHNN and CDR2 SYGVQD (reference sequence).

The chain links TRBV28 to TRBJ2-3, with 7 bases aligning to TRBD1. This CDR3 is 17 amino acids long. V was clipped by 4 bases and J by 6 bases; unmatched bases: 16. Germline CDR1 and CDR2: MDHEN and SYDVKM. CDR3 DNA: TGTGCCAGCAGTTCCGCGACCGGGACAGTCCTCCGTGATACGCAGTATTTT. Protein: CASSSATGTVLRDTQYF. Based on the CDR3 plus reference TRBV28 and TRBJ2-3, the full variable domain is DVKVTQSSRYLVKRTGEKVFLECVQDMDHENMFWYRQDPGLGLRLIYFSYDVKMKEKGDIPEGYSVSREKKERFSLILESASTNQTSMYLCASSSATGTVLRDTQYFGPGTRLTVL.

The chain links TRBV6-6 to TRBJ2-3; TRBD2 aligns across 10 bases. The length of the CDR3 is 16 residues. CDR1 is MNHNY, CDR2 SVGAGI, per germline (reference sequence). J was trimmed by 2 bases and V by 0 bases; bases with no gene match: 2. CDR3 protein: CASSYSLAGDTDTQYF. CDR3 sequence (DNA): TGTGCCAGCAGTTACTCCCTAGCGGGGGACACAGATACGCAGTATTTT.

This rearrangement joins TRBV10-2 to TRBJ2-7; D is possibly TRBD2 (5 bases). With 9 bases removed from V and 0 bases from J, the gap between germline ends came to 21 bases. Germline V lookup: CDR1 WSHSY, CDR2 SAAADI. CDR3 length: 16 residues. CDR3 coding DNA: TGCGCCAGTCCCCGCCGCAAGACGGGAATCTCCTACGAGCAGTACTTC. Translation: CASPRRKTGISYEQYF.

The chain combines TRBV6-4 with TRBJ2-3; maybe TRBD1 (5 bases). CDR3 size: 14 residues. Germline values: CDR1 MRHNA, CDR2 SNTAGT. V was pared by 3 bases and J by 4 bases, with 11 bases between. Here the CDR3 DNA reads TGTGCCAGCAGTGAGTCAGGGAATGCAGATACGCAGTATTTT. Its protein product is CASSESGNADTQYF.

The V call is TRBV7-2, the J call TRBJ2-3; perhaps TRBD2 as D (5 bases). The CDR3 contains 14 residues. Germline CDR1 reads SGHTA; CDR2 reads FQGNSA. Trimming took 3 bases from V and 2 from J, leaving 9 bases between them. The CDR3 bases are TGTGCCAGCAGCTTGGACGGGAACACAGATACGCAGTATTTT. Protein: CASSLDGNTDTQYF.

CDR3 loop: CASTGGGDGETQYF. Here the CDR3 DNA reads TGTGCCAGCACCGGAGGGGGCGATGGAGAGACCCAGTACTTC. The V call is TRBV2, the J call TRBJ2-5; the D gene is possibly TRBD1 (7 bases). Trimming cost V 7 bases and J 4 bases, with 16 bases left between them. The CDR3 contains 14 residues. CDR1 and CDR2 (germline): SNHLY, FYNNEI.

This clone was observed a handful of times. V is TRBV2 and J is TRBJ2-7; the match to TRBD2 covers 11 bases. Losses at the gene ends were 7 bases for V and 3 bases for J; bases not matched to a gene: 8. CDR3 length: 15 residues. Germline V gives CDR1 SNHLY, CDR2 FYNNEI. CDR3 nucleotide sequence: TGTGCCAGCACCAGTAGCGGGAGGGTTGGCTACGAGCAGTACTTC. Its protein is CASTSSGRVGYEQYF.

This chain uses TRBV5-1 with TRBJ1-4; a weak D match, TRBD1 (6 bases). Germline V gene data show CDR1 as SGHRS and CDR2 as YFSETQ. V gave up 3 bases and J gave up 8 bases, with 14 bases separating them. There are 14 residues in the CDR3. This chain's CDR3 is CASSSDSQGEKLFF. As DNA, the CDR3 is TGCGCCAGCAGCTCGGACAGTCAGGGGGAAAAACTGTTTTTT.

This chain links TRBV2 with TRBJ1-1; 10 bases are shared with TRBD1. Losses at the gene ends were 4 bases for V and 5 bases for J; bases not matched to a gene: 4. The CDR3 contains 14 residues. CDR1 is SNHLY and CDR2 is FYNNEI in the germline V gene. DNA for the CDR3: TGTGCCAGCAGTGTAGACAGGGGGCTAACTGAAGCTTTCTTT. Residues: CASSVDRGLTEAFF.

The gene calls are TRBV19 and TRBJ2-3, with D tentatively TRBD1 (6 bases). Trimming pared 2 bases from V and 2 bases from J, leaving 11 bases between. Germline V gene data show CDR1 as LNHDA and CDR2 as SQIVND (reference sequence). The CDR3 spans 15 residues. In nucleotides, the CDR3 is TGTGCCAGTAGTATACAGGGGACATACACAGATACGCAGTATTTT. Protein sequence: CASSIQGTYTDTQYF.

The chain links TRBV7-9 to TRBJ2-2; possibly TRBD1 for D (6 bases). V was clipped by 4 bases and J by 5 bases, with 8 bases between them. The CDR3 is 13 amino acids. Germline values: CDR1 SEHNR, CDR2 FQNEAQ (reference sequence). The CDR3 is CASSSTGTGELFF. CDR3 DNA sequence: TGTGCCAGCAGCTCAACAGGGACCGGGGAGCTGTTTTTT. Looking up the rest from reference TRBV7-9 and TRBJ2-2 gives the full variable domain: DTGVSQNPRHKITKRGQNVTFRCDPISEHNRLYWYRQTLGQGPEFLTYFQNEAQLEKSRLLSDRFSAERPKGSFSTLEIQRTEQGDSAMYLCASSSTGTGELFFGEGSRLTVL.

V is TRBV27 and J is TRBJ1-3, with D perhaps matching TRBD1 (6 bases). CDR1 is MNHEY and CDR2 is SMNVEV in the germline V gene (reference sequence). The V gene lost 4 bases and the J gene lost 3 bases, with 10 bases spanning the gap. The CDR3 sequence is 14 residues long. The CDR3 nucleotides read TGTGCCAGCAGTTCGGGGACAAGTGGAAACACCATATATTTT. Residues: CASSSGTSGNTIYF.

CDR3 bases: TGCGCCAGCAGCTTGCCCAACTCCTACGAGCAGTACTTC. Residues: CASSLPNSYEQYF. This sequence joins TRBV5-1 and TRBJ2-7; D gene uncertain. Germline V lookup: CDR1 SGHRS, CDR2 YFSETQ. Deletions cut 1 base from V and 0 bases from J, with 5 bases between. The CDR3 is 13 residues long.

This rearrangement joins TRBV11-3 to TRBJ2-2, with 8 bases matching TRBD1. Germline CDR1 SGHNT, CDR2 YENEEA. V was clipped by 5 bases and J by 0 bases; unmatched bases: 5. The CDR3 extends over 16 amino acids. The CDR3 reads CASSPRTGTNTGELFF. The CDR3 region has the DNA TGTGCCAGCAGCCCCCGGACAGGGACGAACACCGGGGAGCTGTTTTTT.

DNA for the CDR3: TGTGCCAGCAGCCAAGAAGAGGGATCACCCCTCCACTTT. It encodes CASSQEEGSPLHF. The J gene is TRBJ1-6, the V gene TRBV3-1 (or the pseudogene TRBV3-2), with D hard to call. The CDR3 length is 13 residues. Per germline, CDR1 LGHDT and CDR2 YNNKEL (reference sequence). Trimming took 0 bases from V and 10 from J, leaving 7 bases between them.

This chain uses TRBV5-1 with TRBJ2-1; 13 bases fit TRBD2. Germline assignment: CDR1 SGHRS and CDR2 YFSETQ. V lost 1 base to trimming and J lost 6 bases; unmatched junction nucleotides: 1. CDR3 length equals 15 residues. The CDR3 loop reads CASSLRLAGGNEQFF. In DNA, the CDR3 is TGCGCCAGCAGCTTGCGACTAGCGGGAGGCAATGAGCAGTTCTTC.

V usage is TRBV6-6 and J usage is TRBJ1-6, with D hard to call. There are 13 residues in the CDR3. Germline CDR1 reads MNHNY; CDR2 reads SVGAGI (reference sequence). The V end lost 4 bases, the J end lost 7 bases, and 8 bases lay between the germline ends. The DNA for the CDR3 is TGTGCCAGCAGTTCCCTGTTAAATTCACCCCTCCACTTT. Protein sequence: CASSSLLNSPLHF.

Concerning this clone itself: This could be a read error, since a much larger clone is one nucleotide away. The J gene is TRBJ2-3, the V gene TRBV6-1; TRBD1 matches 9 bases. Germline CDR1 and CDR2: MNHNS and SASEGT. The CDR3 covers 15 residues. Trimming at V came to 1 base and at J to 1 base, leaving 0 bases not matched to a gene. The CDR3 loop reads CASSEGTGGTDTQYF. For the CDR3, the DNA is TGTGCCAGCAGTGAAGGGACAGGGGGCACAGATACGCAGTATTTT.

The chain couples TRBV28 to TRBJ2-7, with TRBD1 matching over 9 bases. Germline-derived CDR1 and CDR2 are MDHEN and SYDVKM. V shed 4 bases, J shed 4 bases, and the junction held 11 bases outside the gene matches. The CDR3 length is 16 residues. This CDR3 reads CASSSTGTGMRYEQYF. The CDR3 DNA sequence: TGTGCCAGCAGTTCAACCGGGACAGGGATGAGGTACGAGCAGTACTTC.

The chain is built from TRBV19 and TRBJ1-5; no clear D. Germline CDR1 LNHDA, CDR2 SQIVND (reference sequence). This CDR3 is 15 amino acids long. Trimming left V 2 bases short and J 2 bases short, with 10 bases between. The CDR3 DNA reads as TGTGCCAGTAGTATAATGGCCGGGGGCAATCAGCCCCAGCATTTT. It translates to CASSIMAGGNQPQHF.

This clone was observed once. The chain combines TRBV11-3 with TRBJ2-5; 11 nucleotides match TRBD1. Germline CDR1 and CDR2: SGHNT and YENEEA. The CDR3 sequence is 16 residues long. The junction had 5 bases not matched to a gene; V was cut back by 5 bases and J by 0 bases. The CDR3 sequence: CASSPGTGGNQETQYF. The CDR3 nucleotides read TGTGCCAGCAGCCCCGGGACAGGGGGTAACCAAGAGACCCAGTACTTC.

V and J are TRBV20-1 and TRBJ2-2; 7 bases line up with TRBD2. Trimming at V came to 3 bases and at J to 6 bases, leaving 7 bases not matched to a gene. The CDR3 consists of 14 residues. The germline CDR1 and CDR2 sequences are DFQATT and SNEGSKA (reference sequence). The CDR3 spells CSASQGGYPGELFF. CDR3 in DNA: TGCAGTGCTAGTCAGGGAGGGTATCCCGGGGAGCTGTTTTTT.

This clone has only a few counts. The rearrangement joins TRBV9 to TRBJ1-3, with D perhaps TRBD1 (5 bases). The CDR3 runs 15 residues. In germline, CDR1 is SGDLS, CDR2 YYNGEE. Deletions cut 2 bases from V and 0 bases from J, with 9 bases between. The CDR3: CASSVRAASGNTIYF. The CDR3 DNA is TGTGCCAGCAGCGTCAGGGCCGCCTCTGGAAACACCATATATTTT.